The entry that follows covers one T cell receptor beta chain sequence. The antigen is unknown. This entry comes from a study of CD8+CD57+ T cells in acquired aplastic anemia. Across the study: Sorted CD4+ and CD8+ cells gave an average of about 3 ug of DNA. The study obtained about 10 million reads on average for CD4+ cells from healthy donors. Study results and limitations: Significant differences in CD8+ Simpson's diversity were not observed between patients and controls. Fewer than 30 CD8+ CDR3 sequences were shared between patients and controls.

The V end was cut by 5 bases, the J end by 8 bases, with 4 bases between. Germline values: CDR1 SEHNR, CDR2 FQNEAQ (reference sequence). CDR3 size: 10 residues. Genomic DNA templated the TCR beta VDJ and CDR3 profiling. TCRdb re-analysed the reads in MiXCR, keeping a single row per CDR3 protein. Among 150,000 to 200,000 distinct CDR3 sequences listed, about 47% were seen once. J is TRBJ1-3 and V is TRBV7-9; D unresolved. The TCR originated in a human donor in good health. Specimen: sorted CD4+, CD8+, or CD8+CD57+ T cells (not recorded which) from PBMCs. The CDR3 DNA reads TGTGCCAGCAGCCGGGACACCATATATTTT. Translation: CASSRDTIYF.